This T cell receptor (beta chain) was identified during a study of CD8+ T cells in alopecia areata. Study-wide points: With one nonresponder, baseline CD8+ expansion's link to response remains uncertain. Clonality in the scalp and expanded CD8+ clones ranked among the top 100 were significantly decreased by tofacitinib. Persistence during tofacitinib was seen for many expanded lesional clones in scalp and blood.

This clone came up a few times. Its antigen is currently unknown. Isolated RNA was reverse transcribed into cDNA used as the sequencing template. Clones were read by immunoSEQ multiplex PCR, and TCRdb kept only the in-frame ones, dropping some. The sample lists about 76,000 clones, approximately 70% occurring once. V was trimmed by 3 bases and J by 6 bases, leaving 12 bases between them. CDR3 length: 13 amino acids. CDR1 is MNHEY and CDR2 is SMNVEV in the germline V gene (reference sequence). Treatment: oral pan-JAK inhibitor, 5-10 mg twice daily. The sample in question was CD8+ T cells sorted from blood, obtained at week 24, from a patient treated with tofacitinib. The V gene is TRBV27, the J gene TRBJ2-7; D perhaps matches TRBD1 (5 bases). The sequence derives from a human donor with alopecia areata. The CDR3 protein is CASSFTAGSEQYF. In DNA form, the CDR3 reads TGTGCCAGCAGTTTCACGGCAGGGTCCGAGCAGTACTTC.